The sequence of this TCR beta chain was determined in a study of molecular identifiers for immune sequencing clone quantification. For the study at large: In the replicates, RNA derived from around 20,000 or 99,000 naive CD8 cells was divided into five parts, and four were sequenced.

Germline CDR1 and CDR2: LGHDT and YNNKEL (reference sequence). The V segment lost 3 bases and the J segment 3 bases; nucleotides outside the gene matches: 8. CDR3 length: 16 amino acids. TCRdb reanalysed the PCR reads using MiXCR and keeps one entry per CDR3 protein. The sample has approximately 680,000 distinct CDR3 sequences; less than 30% are singletons. This clonotype was observed many times. This receptor was identified in a human donor in good health. Some libraries in this study had Jurkat cell RNA spiked in. Sequenced sample: naive CD8+ T cells from blood, with Jurkat cell RNA spiked in. The subset is: FACS-sorted CD8+CD4-CCR7+CD45RA+ naive T cells. This chain links TRBV3-1 with TRBJ2-4; TRBD2 matches at 7 bases. CDR3 protein: CASSQSSGLDKNIQYF. The CDR3 DNA reads as TGTGCCAGCAGCCAGTCTAGCGGTTTGGACAAAAACATTCAGTACTTC.